The 23 T cell receptor beta chains below come from one sample, sequenced in a study of blood T cell repertoires in COVID-19. Clones were read by immunoSEQ multiplex PCR, and TCRdb kept only the in-frame ones, dropping some. The data show 150,000 to 200,000 clones, 65% to 85% seen once. Specimen: peripheral blood. The receptors come from a woman aged 55 to 70 with acute or convalescent COVID-19.

The chain joins TRBV5-6 to TRBJ1-5; 12 bases agree with TRBD1. Germline V gene data show CDR1 as SGHDT and CDR2 as YYEEEE. The CDR3 runs to 19 residues. Trimming removed 2 bases from V and 5 bases from J; junction bases left unmatched: 14. The CDR3 reads CASSFAPGTGGKMDQPQHF. The CDR3 DNA follows: TGTGCCAGCAGCTTTGCACCCGGGACAGGGGGCAAGATGGATCAGCCCCAGCATTTT.

This clone was seen once. The chain combines TRBV7-9 with TRBJ1-2; D might be TRBD1 (5 bases). Trimming stripped 4 bases from V and 5 bases from J, with 11 bases between. CDR1 SEHNR and CDR2 FQNEAQ come from the germline V gene (reference sequence). The CDR3 covers 13 residues. CDR3 DNA sequence: TGTGCCAGCAGCTGGGGGGAAAGATATGGCTACACCTTC. Its protein product is CASSWGERYGYTF.

For the CDR3, the DNA is TGCGCCAGCAGTGACAGGGGAGGGATCAATCAGCCCCAGCATTTT. Its protein product is CASSDRGGINQPQHF. This chain links TRBV10-2 with TRBJ1-5, with D tentatively TRBD1 (6 bases). Between the trimmed V and J ends, which lost 3 bases and 3 bases, there was a span of 12 bases. The CDR3 consists of 15 residues. Germline V lookup: CDR1 WSHSY, CDR2 SAAADI.

This clone was seen a handful of times. The genes are TRBV6-2 or TRBV6-3 and TRBJ2-2; the D is unclear. CDR3 length equals 14 residues. CDR1 and CDR2 (germline): MNHEY, SVGEGT. V lost 0 bases, J lost 6 bases, and 8 bases lay in between. The CDR3 DNA follows: TGTGCCAGCAGTTACTCCGAGAGTTCCGGGGAGCTGTTTTTT. It translates to CASSYSESSGELFF.

V gene TRBV10-3 combines with J gene TRBJ1-4; D might be TRBD1 (5 bases). The CDR3 is made up of 12 amino acids. V was cut by 5 bases and J by 7 bases, with 8 bases left in between. CDR1 ENHRY and CDR2 SYGVKD come from the germline V gene. CDR3 region: CAISMGGEKLFF. CDR3 nucleotides: TGTGCCATCAGTATGGGGGGTGAAAAACTGTTTTTT.

The chain combines TRBV5-4 with TRBJ1-1; the D gene is possibly TRBD1 (6 bases). The CDR3 length is 13 residues. CDR1 is SGHNT and CDR2 is YYREEE in the germline V gene (reference sequence). The V end was cut by 4 bases, the J end by 7 bases, with 14 bases between. The CDR3 loop is CASSAGRDIEAFF. CDR3 DNA sequence: TGTGCCAGCAGCGCTGGGAGGGACATTGAAGCTTTCTTT.

The chain links TRBV24-1 to TRBJ2-3, with a weak D call TRBD1 (6 bases). CDR1 and CDR2 (germline): KGHDR, SFDVKD. The CDR3 is 14 amino acids. The V and J ends lost 6 bases and 2 bases respectively, with 11 bases between them. The CDR3 sequence is CATSRTDSTDTQYF. The CDR3 DNA sequence: TGTGCCACCAGTAGGACAGACTCCACAGATACGCAGTATTTT.

This chain uses TRBV11-2 with TRBJ2-7; D is ambiguous. The V gene lost 1 base and the J gene lost 3 bases, with 4 bases spanning the gap. CDR3 size: 12 residues. Germline lookup yields CDR1 SGHAT and CDR2 FQNNGV. The CDR3 sequence: CASSLAGYEQYF. The CDR3 bases are TGTGCCAGCAGCTTAGCGGGCTACGAGCAGTACTTC.

The rearrangement links TRBV4-2 to TRBJ2-3; TRBD2 matches 8 bases. Germline CDR1 LGHNA, CDR2 YNFKEQ. This CDR3 is built from 16 residues. Losses at the gene ends were 6 bases for V and 0 bases for J; bases not matched to a gene: 8. CDR3 region: CASSRSGGLSTDTQYF. The CDR3 DNA follows: TGTGCCAGCAGTCGATCGGGGGGGCTCAGCACAGATACGCAGTATTTT.

This chain joins TRBV19 and TRBJ1-4; 9 nucleotides agree with TRBD1. Germline CDR1 is LNHDA and CDR2 is SQIVND (reference sequence). Losses at the gene ends were 6 bases for V and 1 base for J; bases not matched to a gene: 6. This CDR3 contains 16 residues. The CDR3 DNA reads TGTGCCAGTAGCCGACAGGGGGGAGTAACTAATGAAAAACTGTTTTTT. Translation: CASSRQGGVTNEKLFF.

The V call is TRBV30, the J call TRBJ2-3; D is perhaps TRBD2 (6 bases). The CDR3 totals 15 residues. Trimming pared 5 bases from V and 1 base from J, leaving 16 bases between. Germline loops: CDR1 GTSNPN, CDR2 SVGIG (reference sequence). CDR3 DNA sequence: TGTGCCTGGGAGACTAAGCGGGCGGGCACAGATACGCAGTATTTT. This translates into CAWETKRAGTDTQYF.

The V and J genes are TRBV7-2 and TRBJ1-1; 8 bases align to TRBD1. The germline V gene has CDR1 SGHTA and CDR2 FQGNSA. The CDR3 is 13 residues long. V lost 2 bases and J lost 5; bases outside the gene matches: 1. CDR3 in DNA: TGTGCCAGCAGCTTACGGACAGGGACTGAAGCTTTCTTT. Translated, it gives CASSLRTGTEAFF.

This sequence joins TRBV6-5 and TRBJ1-3; no clear D. CDR3 length: 14 residues. The V end was cut by 8 bases, the J end by 4 bases, with 15 bases between. Germline V gene data show CDR1 as MNHEY and CDR2 as SVGAGI. CDR3 sequence reads: CASAFYFEGNTIYF. The CDR3 nucleotides read TGTGCCAGCGCCTTTTATTTCGAGGGAAACACCATATATTTT.

The CDR3 nucleotides read TGTGCCTGGAGTGTAGTTTGGGGTCGGGAGAACACTGAAGCTTTCTTT. Encoded protein: CAWSVVWGRENTEAFF. The rearrangement joins TRBV30 to TRBJ1-1, with unresolved D. The CDR3 length is 16 residues. Trimming took off 0 bases at V and 1 base at J, with 15 bases between the two ends. The germline gives CDR1 GTSNPN, CDR2 SVGIG (reference sequence).

The chain combines TRBV5-1 with TRBJ1-1, with TRBD1 matching over 8 bases. With 3 bases clipped from V and 5 bases from J, the junction kept 6 bases outside the gene matches. This CDR3 has 14 amino acids. Germline V lookup: CDR1 SGHRS, CDR2 YFSETQ. CDR3 DNA sequence: TGCGCCAGCAGCTCTTCAGGGGGCGAGACTGAAGCTTTCTTT. Translating gives CASSSSGGETEAFF. Variable domain in full (rest from reference TRBV5-1 and TRBJ1-1): KAGVTQTPRYLIKTRGQQVTLSCSPISGHRSVSWYQQTPGQGLQFLFEYFSETQRNKGNFPGRFSGRQFSNSRSEMNVSTLELGDSALYLCASSSSGGETEAFFGQGTRLTVV.

The chain recombines TRBV11-3 with TRBJ2-5; 15 bases are a match to TRBD2. The CDR3 is 18 amino acids. Germline CDR1 reads SGHNT; CDR2 reads YENEEA. Losses at the gene ends were 5 bases for V and 0 bases for J; bases not matched to a gene: 7. The CDR3 protein is CASSPGLAGGLDQETQYF. In DNA, the CDR3 is TGTGCCAGCAGCCCTGGACTAGCGGGGGGGCTGGACCAAGAGACCCAGTACTTC.

The chain carries TRBV2 and TRBJ2-1, with 9 nucleotides matching TRBD1. Germline trimming cut 6 bases from V and 7 bases from J; bases unmatched to any gene: 13. The CDR3 is 16 amino acids. CDR1 is SNHLY and CDR2 is FYNNEI in the germline V gene. The CDR3 spells CASSKRGTGTQNEQFF. The CDR3 DNA follows: TGTGCCAGCAGCAAAAGGGGGACAGGGACCCAAAATGAGCAGTTCTTC.

This clone was observed at least ten times. J is TRBJ2-1 and V is TRBV6-5; D ambiguous. The CDR3 length is 15 residues. The V gene lost 2 bases and the J gene lost 5 bases, with 13 bases spanning the gap. Germline CDR1 is MNHEY and CDR2 is SVGAGI. Written as DNA, the CDR3 is TGTGCCAGCAGTTACCCAGCCGTGGGCCACAATGAGCAGTTCTTC. It is translated as CASSYPAVGHNEQFF.

V usage is TRBV4-2 and J usage is TRBJ1-4, with 9 bases that match TRBD1. The J segment lost 6 bases and the V segment lost 4 bases, leaving 3 bases of the junction unmatched. Germline loops: CDR1 LGHNA, CDR2 YNFKEQ. This CDR3 contains 14 residues. Here the CDR3 DNA reads TGTGCCAGCAGCCCTTGGACAGGGGATGAAAAACTGTTTTTT. Amino acids: CASSPWTGDEKLFF.

The gene calls are TRBV14 and TRBJ1-5; TRBD1 agrees at 9 bases. CDR3 length: 14 residues. Germline values: CDR1 SGHDN, CDR2 FVKESK. The ends lost 5 bases at V and 10 bases at J; junction bases unmatched: 9. This chain's CDR3 is CASSSTGDRVPQHF. In nucleotides, the CDR3 is TGTGCCAGCAGCTCCACCGGGGACAGGGTTCCCCAGCATTTT.

The CDR3: CASSPYKLAGGVNTQYF. The CDR3, as DNA: TGTGCCAGCAGCCCTTATAAACTAGCGGGGGGCGTCAATACGCAGTATTTT. This chain joins TRBV14 and TRBJ2-3; the match to TRBD2 covers 12 bases. The CDR3 has 17 amino acids. Germline CDR1 reads SGHDN; CDR2 reads FVKESK. V dropped 4 bases and J dropped 7; count of bases not matched to a gene: 12.

The chain joins TRBV5-1 to TRBJ1-1; TRBD1 is a possible D gene (6 bases). The V and J ends lost 6 bases and 1 base respectively, with 16 bases between them. Looked up from germline, CDR1 is SGHRS and CDR2 is YFSETQ. The CDR3 has 15 amino acids. The CDR3 here is CASTVTGGRNTEAFF. CDR3 coding DNA: TGCGCCAGCACCGTGACGGGGGGCAGGAACACTGAAGCTTTCTTT.

As concerns this clone: The same CDR3 arises from other DNA sequences in this sample as well. V is TRBV12-3 or TRBV12-4 and J is TRBJ1-5; 8 positions match TRBD1. CDR3 length: 13 amino acids. V shed 6 bases, J shed 6 bases, and the junction held 4 bases outside the gene matches. Here the CDR3 reads CASSLRGRQPQHF. The CDR3 DNA reads as TGTGCCAGCAGCCTCAGGGGGCGTCAGCCCCAGCATTTT.